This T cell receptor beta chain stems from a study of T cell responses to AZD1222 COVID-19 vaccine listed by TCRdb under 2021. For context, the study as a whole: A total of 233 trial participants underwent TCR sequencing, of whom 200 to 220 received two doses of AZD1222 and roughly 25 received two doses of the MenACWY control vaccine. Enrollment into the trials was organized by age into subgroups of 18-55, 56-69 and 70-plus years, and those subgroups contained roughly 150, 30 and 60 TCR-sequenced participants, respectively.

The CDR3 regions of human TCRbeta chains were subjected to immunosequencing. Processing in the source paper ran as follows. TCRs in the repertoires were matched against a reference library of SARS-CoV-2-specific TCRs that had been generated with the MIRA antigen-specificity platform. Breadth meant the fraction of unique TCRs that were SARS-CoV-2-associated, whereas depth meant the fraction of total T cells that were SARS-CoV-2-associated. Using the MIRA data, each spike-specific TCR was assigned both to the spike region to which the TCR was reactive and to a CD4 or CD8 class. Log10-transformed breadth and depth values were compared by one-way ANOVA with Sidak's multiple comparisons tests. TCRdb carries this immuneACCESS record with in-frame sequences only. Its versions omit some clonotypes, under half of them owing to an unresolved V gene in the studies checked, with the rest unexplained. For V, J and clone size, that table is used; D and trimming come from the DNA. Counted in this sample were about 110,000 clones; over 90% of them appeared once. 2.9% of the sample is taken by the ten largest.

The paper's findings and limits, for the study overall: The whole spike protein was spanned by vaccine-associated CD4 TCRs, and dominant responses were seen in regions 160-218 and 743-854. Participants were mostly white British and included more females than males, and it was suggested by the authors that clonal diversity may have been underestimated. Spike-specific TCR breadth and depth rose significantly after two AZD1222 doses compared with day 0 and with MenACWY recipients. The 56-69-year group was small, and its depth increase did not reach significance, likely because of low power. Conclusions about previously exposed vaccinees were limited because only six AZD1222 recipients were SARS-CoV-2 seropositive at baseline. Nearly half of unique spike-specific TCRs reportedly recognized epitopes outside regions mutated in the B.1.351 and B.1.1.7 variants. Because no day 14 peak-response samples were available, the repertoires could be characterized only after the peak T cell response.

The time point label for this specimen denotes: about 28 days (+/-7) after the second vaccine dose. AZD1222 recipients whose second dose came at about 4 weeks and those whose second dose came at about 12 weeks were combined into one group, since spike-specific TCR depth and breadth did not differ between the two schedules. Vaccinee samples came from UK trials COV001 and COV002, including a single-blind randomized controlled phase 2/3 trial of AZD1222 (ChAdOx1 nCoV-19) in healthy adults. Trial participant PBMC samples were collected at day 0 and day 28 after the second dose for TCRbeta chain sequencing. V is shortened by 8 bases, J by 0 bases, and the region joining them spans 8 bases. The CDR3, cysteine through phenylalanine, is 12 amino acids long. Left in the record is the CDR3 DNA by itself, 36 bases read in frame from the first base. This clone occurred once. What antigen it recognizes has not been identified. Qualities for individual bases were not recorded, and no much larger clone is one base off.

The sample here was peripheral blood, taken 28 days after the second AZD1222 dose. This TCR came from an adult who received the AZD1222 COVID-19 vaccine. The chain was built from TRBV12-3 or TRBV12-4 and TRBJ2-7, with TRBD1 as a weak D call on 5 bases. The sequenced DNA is TGTGCCAGCTTACAGGACTCCTACGAGCAGTACTTC. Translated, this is CASLQDSYEQYF.